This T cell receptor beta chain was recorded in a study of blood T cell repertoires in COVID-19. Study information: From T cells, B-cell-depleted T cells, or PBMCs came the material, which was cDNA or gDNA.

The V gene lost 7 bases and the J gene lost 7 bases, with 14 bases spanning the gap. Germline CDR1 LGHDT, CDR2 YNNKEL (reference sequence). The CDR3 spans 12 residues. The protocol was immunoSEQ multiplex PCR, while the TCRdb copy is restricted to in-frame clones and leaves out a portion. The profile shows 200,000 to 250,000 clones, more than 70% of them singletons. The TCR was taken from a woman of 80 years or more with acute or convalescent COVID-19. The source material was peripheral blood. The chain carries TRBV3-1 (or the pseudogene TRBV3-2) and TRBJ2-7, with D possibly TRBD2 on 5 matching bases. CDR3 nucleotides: TGTGCCAGCAACCCGTCCGGGATTGAGCAGTACTTC. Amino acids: CASNPSGIEQYF.